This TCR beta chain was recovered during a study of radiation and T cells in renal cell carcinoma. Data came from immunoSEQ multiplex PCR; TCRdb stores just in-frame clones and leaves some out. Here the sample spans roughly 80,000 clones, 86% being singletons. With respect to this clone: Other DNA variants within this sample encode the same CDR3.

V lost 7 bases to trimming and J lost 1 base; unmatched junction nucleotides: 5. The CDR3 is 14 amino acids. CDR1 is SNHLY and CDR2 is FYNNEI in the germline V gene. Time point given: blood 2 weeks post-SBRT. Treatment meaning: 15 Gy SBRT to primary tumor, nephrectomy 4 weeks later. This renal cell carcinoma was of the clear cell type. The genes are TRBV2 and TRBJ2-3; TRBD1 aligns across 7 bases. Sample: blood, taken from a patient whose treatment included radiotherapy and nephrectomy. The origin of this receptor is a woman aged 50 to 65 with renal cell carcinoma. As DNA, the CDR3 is TGTGCCAGCACAGACAGGGACCGCACAGATACGCAGTATTTT. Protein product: CASTDRDRTDTQYF.